This T cell receptor beta chain emerged from a study of blood T cells in healthy people across ages. The CDR3 is 15 amino acids. Trimming stripped 6 bases from V and 0 bases from J, with 14 bases between. The germline CDR1 and CDR2 sequences are DFQATT and SNEGSKA (reference sequence). The use of a sample-barcoded 5' primer and a J-beta primer mix characterized a second PCR of roughly 7 to 11 cycles. Paired-end reads containing CDR3 totaled no fewer than 2.5 million for each sample. TCRdb used MiXCR to reprocess the 5' RACE reads, holding one entry per CDR3 protein. Here the sample spans 550,000 to 750,000 distinct CDR3 sequences, around 20% being singletons. This clonotype occurred a few times.

The genes are TRBV20-1 and TRBJ1-4; D is uncertain. Source material: blood. The sequence derives from a man between 65 and 79 years old in good health. The CDR3 DNA is TGCAGTGCCCCACACCGGGGAGCAACTAATGAAAAACTGTTTTTT. This gives the protein CSAPHRGATNEKLFF.